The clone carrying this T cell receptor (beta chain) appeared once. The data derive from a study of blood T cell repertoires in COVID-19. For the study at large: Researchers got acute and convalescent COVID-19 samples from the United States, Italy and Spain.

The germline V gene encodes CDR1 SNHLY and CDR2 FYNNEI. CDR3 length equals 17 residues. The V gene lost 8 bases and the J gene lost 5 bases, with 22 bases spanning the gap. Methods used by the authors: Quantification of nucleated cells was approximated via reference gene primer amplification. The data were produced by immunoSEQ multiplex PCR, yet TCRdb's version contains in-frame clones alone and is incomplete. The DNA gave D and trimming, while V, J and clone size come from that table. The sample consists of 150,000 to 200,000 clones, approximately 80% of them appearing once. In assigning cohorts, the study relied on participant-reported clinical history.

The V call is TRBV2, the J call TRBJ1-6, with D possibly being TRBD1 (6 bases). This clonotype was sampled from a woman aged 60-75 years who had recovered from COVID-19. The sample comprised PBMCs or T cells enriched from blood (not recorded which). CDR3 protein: CASGGRVGKANNSPLHF. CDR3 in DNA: TGTGCCAGCGGGGGCAGGGTTGGGAAGGCCAATAATTCACCCCTCCACTTT.